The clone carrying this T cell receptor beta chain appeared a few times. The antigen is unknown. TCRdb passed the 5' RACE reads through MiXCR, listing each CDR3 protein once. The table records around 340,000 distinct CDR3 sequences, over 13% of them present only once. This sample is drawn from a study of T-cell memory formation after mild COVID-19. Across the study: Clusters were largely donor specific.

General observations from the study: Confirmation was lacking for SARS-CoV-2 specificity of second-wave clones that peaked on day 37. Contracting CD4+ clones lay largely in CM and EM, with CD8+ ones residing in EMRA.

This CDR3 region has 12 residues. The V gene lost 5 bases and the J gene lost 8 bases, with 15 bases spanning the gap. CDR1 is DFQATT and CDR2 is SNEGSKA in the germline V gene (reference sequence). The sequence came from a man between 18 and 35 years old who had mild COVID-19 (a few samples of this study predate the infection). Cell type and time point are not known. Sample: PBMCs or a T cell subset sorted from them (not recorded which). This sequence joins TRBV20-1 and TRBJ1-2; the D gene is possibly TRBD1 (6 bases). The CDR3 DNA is TGCAGTGCTCCCCCAGGGGCGGGAGGCTACACCTTC. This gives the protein CSAPPGAGGYTF.